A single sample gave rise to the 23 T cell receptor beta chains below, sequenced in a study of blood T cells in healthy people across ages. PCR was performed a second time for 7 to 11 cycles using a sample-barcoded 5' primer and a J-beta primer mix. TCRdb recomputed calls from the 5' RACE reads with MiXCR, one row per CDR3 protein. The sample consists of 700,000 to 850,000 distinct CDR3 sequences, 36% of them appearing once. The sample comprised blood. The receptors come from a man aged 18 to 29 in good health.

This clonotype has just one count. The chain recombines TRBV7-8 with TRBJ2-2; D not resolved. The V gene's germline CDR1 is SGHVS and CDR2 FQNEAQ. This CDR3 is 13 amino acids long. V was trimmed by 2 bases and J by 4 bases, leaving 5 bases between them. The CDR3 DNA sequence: TGTGCCAGCAGCTTACCGTTCACCGGGGAGCTGTTTTTT. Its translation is CASSLPFTGELFF.

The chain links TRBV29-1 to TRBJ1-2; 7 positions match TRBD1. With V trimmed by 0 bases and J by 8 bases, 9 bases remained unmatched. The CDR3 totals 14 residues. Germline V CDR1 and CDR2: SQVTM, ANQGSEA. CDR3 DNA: TGCAGCGTTGAAGACAGGGGGTCGCCTAGGGGCTACACCTTC. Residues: CSVEDRGSPRGYTF.

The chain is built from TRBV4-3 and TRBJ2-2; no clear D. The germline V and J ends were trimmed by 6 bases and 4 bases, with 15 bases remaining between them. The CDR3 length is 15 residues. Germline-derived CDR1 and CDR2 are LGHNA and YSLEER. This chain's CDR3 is CASSYLGIATGELFF. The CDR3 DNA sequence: TGCGCCAGCAGTTATCTGGGGATCGCCACCGGGGAGCTGTTTTTT.

The CDR3 region has the DNA TGCGCCAGCAGCCGCCGACAGGGGGCACAAGATACGCAGTATTTT. Translated, it gives CASSRRQGAQDTQYF. The chain couples TRBV5-1 to TRBJ2-3, with 10 nucleotides matching TRBD1. Germline V CDR1 and CDR2: SGHRS, YFSETQ. The length of the CDR3 is 15 residues. V lost 4 bases to trimming and J lost 5 bases; unmatched junction nucleotides: 7.

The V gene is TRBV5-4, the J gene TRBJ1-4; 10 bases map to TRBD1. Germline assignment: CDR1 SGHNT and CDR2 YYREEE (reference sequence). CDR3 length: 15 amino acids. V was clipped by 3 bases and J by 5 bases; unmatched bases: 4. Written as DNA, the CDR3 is TGTGCCAGCAGCTCCGGGACAGGGGAGAATGAAAAACTGTTTTTT. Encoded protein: CASSSGTGENEKLFF.

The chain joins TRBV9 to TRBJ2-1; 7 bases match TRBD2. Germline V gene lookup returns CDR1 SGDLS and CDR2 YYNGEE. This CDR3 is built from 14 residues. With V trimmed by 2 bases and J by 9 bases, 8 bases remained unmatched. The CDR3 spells CASSVSGAGSEQFF. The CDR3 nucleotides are TGTGCCAGCAGCGTGAGCGGGGCTGGTTCTGAGCAGTTCTTC.

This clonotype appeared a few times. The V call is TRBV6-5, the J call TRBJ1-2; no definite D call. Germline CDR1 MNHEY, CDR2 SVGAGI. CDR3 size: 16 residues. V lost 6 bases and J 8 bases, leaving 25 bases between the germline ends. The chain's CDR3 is CASSYGRAFSSNGYTF. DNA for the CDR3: TGTGCCAGCAGCTACGGGCGGGCCTTTTCGTCGAACGGCTACACCTTC.

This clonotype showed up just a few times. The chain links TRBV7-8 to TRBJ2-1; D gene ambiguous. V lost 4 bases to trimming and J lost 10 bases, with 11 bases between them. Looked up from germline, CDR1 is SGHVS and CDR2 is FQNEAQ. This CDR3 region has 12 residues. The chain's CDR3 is CASSYPSREQFF. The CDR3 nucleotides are TGTGCCAGCAGCTACCCGTCTCGGGAGCAGTTCTTC.

The CDR3 region is CASSPGLAGGQLPQPNNEQYF. The CDR3 nucleotides read TGTGCCAGCAGCCCCGGACTAGCGGGGGGCCAATTACCGCAACCGAACAATGAGCAGTACTTC. V usage is TRBV3-1 and J usage is TRBJ2-7, with 14 bases identical to TRBD2. The CDR3 contains 21 residues. V trimming: 4 bases; J trimming: 7 bases; junction bases outside the gene matches: 24. Germline-derived CDR1 and CDR2 are LGHDT and YNNKEL (reference sequence).

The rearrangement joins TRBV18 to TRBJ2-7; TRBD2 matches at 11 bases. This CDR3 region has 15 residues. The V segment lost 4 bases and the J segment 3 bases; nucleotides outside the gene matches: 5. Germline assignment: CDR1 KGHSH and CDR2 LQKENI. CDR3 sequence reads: CASSQGLADVYEQYF. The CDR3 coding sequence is TGTGCCAGCTCACAGGGACTAGCGGACGTCTACGAGCAGTACTTC.

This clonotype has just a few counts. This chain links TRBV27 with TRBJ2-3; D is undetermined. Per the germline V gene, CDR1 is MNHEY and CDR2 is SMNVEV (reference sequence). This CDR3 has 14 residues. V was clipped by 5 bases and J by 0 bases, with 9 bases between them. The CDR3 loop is CASSHIPSTDTQYF. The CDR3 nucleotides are TGTGCCAGCAGTCACATACCGAGCACAGATACGCAGTATTTT.

This CDR3 reads CASSLTGRLTTDTEYF. The CDR3 DNA follows: TGTGCCAGCAGTTTAACGGGACGCCTCACCACAGATACGGAATATTTT. The chain employs TRBV12-3 or TRBV12-4 and TRBJ2-3; D possibly uses TRBD1 or TRBD2 (5 bases each). Between the trimmed V and J ends, which lost 2 bases and 15 bases, there was a span of 27 bases. CDR3 length: 16 residues.

CDR3 in amino acids: CASSPRTGGSGNTIYF. Here the CDR3 DNA reads TGTGCCAGCAGCCCCCGGACAGGGGGCTCTGGAAACACCATATATTTT. J is TRBJ1-3 and V is TRBV9; 10 bases align to TRBD1. The CDR3 is 16 amino acids. The germline gives CDR1 SGDLS, CDR2 YYNGEE. V lost 4 bases, J lost 0 bases, and 4 bases stayed unmatched.

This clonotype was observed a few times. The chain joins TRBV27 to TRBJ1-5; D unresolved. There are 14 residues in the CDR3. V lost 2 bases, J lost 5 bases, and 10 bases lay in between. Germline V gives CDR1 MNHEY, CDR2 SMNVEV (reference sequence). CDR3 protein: CASSLRDRYQPQHF. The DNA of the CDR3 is TGTGCCAGCAGTTTACGGGATAGATATCAGCCCCAGCATTTT.

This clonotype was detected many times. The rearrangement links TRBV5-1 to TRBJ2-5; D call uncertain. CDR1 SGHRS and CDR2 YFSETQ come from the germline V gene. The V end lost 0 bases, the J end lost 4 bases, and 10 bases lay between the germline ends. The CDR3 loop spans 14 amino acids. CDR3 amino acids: CASSLANPRETQYF. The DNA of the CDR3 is TGCGCCAGCAGCTTGGCTAACCCACGAGAGACCCAGTACTTC.

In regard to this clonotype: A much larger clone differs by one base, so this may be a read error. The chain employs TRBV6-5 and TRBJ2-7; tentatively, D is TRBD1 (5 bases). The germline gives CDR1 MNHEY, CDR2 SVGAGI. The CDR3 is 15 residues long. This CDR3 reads CASSSPQGNSCEQYF. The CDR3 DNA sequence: TGTGCCAGCAGCTCCCCCCAGGGTAACTCCTGCGAGCAGTACTTC.

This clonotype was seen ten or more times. For the CDR3, the DNA is TGCAGTGCTAGTCTTCTGGGACAGGGGTCATACAATGAGCAGTTCTTC. Its protein is CSASLLGQGSYNEQFF. V and J are TRBV20-1 and TRBJ2-1; 10 positions agree with TRBD1. This CDR3 has 16 residues. Per the germline V gene, CDR1 is DFQATT and CDR2 is SNEGSKA (reference sequence). V lost 3 bases, J lost 4 bases, and 9 bases stayed unmatched.

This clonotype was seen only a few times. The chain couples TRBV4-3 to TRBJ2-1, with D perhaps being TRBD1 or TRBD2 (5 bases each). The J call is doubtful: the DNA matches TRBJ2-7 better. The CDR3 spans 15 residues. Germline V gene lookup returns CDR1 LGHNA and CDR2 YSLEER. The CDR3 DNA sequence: TGCGCCAGCAGCCAAGATACCGGGACGTACAATGAGCAGTACTTC. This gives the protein CASSQDTGTYNEQYF.

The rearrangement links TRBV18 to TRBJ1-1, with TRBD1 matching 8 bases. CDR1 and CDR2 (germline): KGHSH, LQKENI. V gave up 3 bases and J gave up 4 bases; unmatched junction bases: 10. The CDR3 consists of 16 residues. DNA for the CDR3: TGTGCCAGCTCACCCTTGCAGGGGGCTTCTAGCACTGAAGCTTTCTTT. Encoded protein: CASSPLQGASSTEAFF.

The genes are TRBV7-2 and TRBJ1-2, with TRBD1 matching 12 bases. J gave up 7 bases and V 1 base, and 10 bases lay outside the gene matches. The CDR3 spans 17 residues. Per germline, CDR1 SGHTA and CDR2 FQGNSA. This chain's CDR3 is CASSLDGDRGRSVGYTF. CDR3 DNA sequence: TGTGCCAGCAGCTTAGATGGGGACAGGGGGCGATCAGTTGGCTACACCTTC.

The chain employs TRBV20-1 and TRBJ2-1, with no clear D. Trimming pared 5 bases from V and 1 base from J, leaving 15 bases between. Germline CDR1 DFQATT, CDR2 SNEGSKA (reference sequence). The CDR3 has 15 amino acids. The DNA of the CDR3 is TGCAGTGCTCTGGACCGGAAGGTTTCCTACAATGAGCAGTTCTTC. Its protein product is CSALDRKVSYNEQFF.

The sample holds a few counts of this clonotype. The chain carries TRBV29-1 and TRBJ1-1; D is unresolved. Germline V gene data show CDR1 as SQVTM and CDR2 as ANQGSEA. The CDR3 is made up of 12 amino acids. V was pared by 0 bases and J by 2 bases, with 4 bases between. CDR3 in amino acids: CSVEDGNTEAFF. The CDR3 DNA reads TGCAGCGTTGAAGATGGAAACACTGAAGCTTTCTTT.

The CDR3 bases are TGTGCCAGCAGTCTACAGGCCCTGAACACTGAAGCTTTCTTT. It encodes CASSLQALNTEAFF. The chain links TRBV12-3 or TRBV12-4 to TRBJ1-1; the D gene is possibly TRBD1 (5 bases). V lost 5 bases and J 0 bases, leaving 10 bases between the germline ends. The CDR3 has 14 residues.